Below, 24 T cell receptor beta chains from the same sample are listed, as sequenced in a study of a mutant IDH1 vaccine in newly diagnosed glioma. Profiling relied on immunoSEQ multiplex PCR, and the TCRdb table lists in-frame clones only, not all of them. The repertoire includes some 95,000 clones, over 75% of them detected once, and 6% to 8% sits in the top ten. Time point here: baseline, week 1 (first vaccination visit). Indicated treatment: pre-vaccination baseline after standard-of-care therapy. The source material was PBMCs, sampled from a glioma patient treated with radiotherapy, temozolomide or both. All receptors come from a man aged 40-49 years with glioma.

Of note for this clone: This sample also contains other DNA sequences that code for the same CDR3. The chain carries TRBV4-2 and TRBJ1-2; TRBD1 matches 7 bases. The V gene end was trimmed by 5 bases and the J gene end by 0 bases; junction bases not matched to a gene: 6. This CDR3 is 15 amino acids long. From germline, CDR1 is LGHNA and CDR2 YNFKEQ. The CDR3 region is CASSAGTGANYGYTF. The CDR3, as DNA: TGTGCCAGCAGCGCCGGCACAGGGGCTAACTATGGCTACACCTTC.

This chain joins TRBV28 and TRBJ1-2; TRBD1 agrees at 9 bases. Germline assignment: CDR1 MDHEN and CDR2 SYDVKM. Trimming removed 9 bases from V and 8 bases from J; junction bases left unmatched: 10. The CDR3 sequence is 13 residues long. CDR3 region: CASGTGYRSGYTF. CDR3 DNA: TGTGCCAGTGGGACAGGGTACCGTTCGGGCTACACCTTC.

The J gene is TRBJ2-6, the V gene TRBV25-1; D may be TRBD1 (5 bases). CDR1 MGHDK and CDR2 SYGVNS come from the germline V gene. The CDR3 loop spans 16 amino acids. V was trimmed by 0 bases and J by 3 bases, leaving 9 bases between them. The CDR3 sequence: CASSEYKGNGANVLTF. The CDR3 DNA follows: TGTGCCAGCAGTGAATATAAGGGGAATGGGGCCAACGTCCTGACTTTC.

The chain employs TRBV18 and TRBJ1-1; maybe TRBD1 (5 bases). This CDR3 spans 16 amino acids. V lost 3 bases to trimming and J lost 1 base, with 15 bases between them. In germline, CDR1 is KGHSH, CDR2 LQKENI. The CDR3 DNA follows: TGTGCCAGCTCACCGGCCCCCGGGACTCGGAACACTGAAGCTTTCTTT. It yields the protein CASSPAPGTRNTEAFF.

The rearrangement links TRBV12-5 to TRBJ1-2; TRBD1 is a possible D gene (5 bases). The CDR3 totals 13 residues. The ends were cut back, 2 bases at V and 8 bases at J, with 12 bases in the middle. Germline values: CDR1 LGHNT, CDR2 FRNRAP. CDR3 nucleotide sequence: TGTGCTAGTGGTTTGTTAGGGGCTAGCGGCTACACCTTC. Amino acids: CASGLLGASGYTF.

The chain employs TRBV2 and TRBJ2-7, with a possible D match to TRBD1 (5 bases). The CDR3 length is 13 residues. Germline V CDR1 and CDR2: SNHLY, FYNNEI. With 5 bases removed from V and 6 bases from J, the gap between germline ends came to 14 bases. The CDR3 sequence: CASSRQPGREQYF. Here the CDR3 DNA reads TGTGCCAGCAGTAGACAGCCGGGTCGCGAGCAGTACTTC.

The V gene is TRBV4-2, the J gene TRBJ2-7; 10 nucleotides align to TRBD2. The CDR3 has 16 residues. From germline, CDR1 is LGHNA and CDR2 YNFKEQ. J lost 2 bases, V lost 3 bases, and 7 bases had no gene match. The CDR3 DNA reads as TGTGCCAGCAGCCACGGGTTTAGCGGGAGGACCTACGAGCAGTACTTC. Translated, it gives CASSHGFSGRTYEQYF.

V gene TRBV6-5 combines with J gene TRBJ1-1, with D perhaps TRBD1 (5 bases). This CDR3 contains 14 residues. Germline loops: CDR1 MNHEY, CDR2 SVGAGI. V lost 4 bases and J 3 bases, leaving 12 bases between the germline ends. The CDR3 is CASSFNGADTEAFF. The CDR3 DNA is TGTGCCAGCAGTTTTAATGGGGCTGACACTGAAGCTTTCTTT.

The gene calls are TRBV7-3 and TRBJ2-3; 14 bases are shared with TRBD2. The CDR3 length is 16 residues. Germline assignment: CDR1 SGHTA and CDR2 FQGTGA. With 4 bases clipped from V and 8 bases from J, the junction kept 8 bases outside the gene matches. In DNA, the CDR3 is TGTGCCAGCAGCTCGGGACTAGCGGGAGCCCTAGGTACGCAGTATTTT. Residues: CASSSGLAGALGTQYF.

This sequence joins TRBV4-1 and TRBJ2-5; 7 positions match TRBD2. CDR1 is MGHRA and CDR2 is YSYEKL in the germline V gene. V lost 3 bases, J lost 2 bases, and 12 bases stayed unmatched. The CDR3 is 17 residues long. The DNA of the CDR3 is TGCGCCAGCAGCCAGTTCGGGCTAGCGGATGGGCAAGAGACCCAGTACTTC. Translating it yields CASSQFGLADGQETQYF.

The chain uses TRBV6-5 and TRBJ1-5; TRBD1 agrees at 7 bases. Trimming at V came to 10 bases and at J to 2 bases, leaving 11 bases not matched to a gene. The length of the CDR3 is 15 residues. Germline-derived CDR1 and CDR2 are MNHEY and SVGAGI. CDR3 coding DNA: TGTGCCACCTTAGAATTCGGACAGGGCAATCAGCCCCAGCATTTT. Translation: CATLEFGQGNQPQHF.

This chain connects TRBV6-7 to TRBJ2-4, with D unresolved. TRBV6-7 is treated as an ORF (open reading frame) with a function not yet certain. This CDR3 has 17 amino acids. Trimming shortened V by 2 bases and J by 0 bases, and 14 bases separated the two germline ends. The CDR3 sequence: CASSYPLRQLAKNIQYF. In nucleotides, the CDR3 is TGTGCCAGCAGTTACCCCCTTCGGCAGCTAGCCAAAAACATTCAGTACTTC.

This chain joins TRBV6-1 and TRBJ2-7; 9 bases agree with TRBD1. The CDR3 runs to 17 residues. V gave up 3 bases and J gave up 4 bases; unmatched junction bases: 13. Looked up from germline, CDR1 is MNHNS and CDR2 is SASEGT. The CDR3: CASSELAGTGWRYEQYF. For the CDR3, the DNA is TGTGCCAGCAGTGAGTTAGCCGGGACAGGGTGGCGTTACGAGCAGTACTTC.

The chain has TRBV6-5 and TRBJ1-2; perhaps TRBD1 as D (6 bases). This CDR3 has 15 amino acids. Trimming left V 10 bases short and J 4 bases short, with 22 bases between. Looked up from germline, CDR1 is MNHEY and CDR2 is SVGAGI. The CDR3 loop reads CATKPTARTVYGYTF. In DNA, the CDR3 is TGTGCCACCAAACCTACGGCGAGGACAGTCTATGGCTACACCTTC.

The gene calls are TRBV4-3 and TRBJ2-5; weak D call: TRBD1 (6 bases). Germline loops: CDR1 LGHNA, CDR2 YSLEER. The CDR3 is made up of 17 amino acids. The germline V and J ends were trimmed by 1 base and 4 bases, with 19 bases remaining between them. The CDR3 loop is CASSQATWDIRGETQYF. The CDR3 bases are TGCGCCAGCAGCCAAGCCACTTGGGATATCAGGGGAGAGACCCAGTACTTC.

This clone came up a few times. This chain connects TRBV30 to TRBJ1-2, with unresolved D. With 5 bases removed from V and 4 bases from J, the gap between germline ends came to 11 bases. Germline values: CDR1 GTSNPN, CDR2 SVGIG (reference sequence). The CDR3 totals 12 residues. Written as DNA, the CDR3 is TGTGCCTGGGAGAGGTCCATCTATGGCTACACCTTC. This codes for CAWERSIYGYTF.

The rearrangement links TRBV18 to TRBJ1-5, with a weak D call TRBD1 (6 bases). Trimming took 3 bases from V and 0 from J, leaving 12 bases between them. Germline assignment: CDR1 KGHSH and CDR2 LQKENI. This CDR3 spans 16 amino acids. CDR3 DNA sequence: TGTGCCAGCTCACCCGGGACACCTAATAGCAATCAGCCCCAGCATTTT. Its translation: CASSPGTPNSNQPQHF.

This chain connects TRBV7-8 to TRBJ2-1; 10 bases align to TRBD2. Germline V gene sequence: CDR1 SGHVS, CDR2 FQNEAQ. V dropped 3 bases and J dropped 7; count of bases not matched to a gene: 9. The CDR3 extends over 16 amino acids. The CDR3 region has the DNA TGTGCCAGCAGCTTCAGGACTAGCGGAAGTGGGAATGAGCAGTTCTTC. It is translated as CASSFRTSGSGNEQFF.

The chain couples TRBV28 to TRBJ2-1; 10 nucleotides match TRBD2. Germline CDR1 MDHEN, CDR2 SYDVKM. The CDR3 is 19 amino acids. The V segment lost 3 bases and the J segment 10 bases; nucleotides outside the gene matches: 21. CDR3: CASSFPKTGARLAGVEQFF. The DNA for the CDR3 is TGTGCCAGCAGTTTCCCTAAGACGGGGGCACGCCTAGCGGGAGTCGAGCAGTTCTTC.

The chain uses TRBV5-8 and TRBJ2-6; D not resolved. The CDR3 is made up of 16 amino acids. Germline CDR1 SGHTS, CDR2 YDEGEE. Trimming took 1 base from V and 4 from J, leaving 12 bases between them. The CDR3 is CASSLYTGSGANVLTF. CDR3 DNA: TGTGCCAGCAGCTTGTATACTGGGTCCGGGGCCAACGTCCTGACTTTC.

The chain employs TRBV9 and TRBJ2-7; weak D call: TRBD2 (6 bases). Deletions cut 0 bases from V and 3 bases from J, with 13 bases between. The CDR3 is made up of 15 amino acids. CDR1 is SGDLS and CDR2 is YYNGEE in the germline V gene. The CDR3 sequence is CASSVDGSGYYEQYF. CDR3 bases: TGTGCCAGCAGCGTAGATGGTAGCGGATACTACGAGCAGTACTTC.

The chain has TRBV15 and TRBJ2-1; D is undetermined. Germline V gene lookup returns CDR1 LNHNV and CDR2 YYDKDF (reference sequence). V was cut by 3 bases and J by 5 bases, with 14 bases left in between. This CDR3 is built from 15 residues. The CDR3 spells CATSREQGKNNEQFF. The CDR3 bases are TGTGCCACCAGCAGGGAACAAGGGAAGAACAATGAGCAGTTCTTC.

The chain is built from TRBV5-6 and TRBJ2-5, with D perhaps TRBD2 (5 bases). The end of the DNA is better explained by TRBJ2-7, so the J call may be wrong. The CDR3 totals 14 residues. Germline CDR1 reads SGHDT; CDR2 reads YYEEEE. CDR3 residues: CASSFGEISYEQYF. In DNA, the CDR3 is TGTGCCAGCAGCTTTGGGGAGATCTCCTACGAGCAGTACTTC.

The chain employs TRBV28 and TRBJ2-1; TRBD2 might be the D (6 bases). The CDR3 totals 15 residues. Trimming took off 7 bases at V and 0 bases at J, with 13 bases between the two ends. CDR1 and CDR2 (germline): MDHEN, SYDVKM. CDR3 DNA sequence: TGTGCCAGCACCCTTGGAGGGCCCTCCTACAATGAGCAGTTCTTC. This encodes CASTLGGPSYNEQFF.